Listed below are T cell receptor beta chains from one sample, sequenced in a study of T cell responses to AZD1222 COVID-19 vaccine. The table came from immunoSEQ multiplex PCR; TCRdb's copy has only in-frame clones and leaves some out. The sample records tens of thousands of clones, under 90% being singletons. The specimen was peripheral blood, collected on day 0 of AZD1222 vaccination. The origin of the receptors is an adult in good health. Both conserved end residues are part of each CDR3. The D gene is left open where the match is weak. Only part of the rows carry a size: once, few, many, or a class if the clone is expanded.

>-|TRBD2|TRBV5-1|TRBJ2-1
TGCGCCAGCAGCTTGGGAGCTAGCGGCTACAATGAGCAGTTCTTC
CASSLGASGYNEQFF
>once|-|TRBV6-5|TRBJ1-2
TGTGCCAGCAGTTACGACAGCACTAACTATGGCTACACCTTC
CASSYDSTNYGYTF
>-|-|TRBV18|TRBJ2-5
TGTGCCAGCTCACCACCAACCTTCCAAGAGACCCAGTACTTC
CASSPPTFQETQYF
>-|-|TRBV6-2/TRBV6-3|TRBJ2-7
TGTGCCAGCAGCTCCCTCGGGACATCTCCCTACGAGCAGTACTTC
CASSSLGTSPYEQYF
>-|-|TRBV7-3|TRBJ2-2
TGTGCCAGCAGCTTAATTGGGACTTTAGGAGCCGGGGAGCTGTTTTTT
CASSLIGTLGAGELFF
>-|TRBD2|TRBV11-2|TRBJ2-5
TGTGCCAGCAGCTTAGATAGGGCTAGCGGGAAAGAGACCCAGTACTTC
CASSLDRASGKETQYF
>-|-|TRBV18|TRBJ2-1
TGTGCCAGCTCACCAATGGACATGGGATCATCTGAGCAGTTCTTC
CASSPMDMGSSEQFF
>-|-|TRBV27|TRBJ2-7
TGTGCCAGCAGTTTCGCCAGGGGCTACGAGCAGTACTTC
CASSFARGYEQYF
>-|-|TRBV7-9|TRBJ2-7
TGTGCCAGCAGCTTATTGGGGGCTTATTACGAGCAGTACTTC
CASSLLGAYYEQYF
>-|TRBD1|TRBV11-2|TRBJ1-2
TGTGCCAGCAGCTTAGTACAGGTGACAGGGGGCTCCCTTGGTGGCTACACCTTC
CASSLVQVTGGSLGGYTF